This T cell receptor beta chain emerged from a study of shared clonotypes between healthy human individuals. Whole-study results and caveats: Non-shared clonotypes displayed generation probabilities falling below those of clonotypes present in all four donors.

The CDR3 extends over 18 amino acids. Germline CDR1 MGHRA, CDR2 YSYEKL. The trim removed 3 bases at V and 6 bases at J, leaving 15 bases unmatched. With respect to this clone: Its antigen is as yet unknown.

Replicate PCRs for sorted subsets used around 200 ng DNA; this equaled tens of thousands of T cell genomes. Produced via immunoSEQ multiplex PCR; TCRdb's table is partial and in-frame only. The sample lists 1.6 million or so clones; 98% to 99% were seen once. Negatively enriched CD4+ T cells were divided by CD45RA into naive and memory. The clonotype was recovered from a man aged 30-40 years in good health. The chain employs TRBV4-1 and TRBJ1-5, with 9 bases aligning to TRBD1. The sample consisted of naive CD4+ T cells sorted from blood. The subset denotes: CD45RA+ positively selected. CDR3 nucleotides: TGCGCCAGCAGCCAGGTGGGACAGGGTATCGGGCCCTCTCAGCCCCAGCATTTT. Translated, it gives CASSQVGQGIGPSQPQHF.